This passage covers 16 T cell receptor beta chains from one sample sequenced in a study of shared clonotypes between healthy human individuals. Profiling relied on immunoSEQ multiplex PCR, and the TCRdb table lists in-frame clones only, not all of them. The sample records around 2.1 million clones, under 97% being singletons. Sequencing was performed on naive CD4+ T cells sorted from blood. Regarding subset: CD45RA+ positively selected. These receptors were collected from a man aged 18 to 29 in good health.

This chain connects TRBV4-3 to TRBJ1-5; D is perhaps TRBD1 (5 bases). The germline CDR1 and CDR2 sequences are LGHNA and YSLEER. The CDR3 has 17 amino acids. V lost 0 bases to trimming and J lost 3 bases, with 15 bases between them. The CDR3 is CASSQERGGTTNQPQHF. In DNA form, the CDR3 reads TGCGCCAGCAGCCAAGAAAGGGGCGGGACCACCAATCAGCCCCAGCATTTT.

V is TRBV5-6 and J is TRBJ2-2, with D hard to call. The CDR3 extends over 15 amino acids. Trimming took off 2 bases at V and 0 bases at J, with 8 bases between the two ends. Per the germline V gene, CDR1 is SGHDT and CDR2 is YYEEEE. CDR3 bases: TGTGCCAGCAGCTTAGGACCGTCGAACACCGGGGAGCTGTTTTTT. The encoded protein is CASSLGPSNTGELFF.

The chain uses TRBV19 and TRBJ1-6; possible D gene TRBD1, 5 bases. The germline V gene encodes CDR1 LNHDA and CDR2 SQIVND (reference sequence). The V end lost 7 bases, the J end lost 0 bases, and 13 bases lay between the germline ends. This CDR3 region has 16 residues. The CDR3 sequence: CASNKGESSYNSPLHF. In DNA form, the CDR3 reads TGTGCCAGTAATAAAGGGGAAAGCTCCTATAATTCACCCCTCCACTTT.

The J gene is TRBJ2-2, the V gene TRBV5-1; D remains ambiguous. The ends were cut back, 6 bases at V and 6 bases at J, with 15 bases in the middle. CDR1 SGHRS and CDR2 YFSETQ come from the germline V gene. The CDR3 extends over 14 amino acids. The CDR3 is CASTAEQGPGELFF. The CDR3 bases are TGCGCCAGCACGGCCGAACAAGGCCCCGGGGAGCTGTTTTTT.

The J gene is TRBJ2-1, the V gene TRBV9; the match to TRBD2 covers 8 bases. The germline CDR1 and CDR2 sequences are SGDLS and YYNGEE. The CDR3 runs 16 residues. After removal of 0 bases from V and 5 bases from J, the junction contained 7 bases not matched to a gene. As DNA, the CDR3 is TGTGCCAGCAGCGTAGGTTCGGGAGGGTACGACAATGAGCAGTTCTTC. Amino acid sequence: CASSVGSGGYDNEQFF.

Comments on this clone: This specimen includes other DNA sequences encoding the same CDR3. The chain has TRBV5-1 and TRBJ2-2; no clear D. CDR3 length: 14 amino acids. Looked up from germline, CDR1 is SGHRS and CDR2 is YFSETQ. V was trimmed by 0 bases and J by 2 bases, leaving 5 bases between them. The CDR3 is CASSLVGNTGELFF. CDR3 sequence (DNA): TGCGCCAGCAGCTTGGTTGGTAACACCGGGGAGCTGTTTTTT.

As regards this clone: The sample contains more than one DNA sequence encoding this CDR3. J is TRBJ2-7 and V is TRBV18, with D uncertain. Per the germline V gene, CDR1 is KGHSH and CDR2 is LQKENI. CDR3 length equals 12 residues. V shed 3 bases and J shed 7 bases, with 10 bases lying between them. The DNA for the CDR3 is TGTGCCAGCTCACCGGGGTCTAGTGAGCAGTACTTC. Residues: CASSPGSSEQYF.

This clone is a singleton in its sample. The CDR3 nucleotides read TGTGCCAGCAGCTGGACAGGGGTGAATCAGCCCCAGCATTTT. Its protein is CASSWTGVNQPQHF. The chain links TRBV7-8 to TRBJ1-5; 9 nucleotides match TRBD1. The V segment lost 4 bases and the J segment 4 bases; nucleotides outside the gene matches: 2. Germline CDR1 is SGHVS and CDR2 is FQNEAQ. The CDR3 loop spans 14 amino acids.

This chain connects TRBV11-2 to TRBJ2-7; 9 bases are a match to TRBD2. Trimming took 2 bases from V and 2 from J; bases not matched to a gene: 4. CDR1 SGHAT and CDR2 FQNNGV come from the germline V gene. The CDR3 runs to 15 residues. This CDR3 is CASSLSAGGPYEQYF. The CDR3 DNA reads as TGTGCCAGCAGCTTATCTGCGGGAGGGCCCTACGAGCAGTACTTC. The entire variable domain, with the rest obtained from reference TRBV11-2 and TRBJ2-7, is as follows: EAGVAQSPRYKIIEKRQSVAFWCNPISGHATLYWYQQILGQGPKLLIQFQNNGVVDDSQLPKDRFSAERLKGVDSTLKIQPAKLEDSAVYLCASSLSAGGPYEQYFGPGTRLTVT.

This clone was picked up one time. The CDR3 DNA sequence: TGTGCCAGCAGACCCATCGGTAACACTGAAGCTTTCTTT. Translating it yields CASRPIGNTEAFF. The chain uses TRBV5-4 and TRBJ1-1, with D uncertain. CDR1 is SGHNT, CDR2 YYREEE, per germline (reference sequence). V was cut by 5 bases and J by 2 bases, with 10 bases left in between. This CDR3 has 13 amino acids.

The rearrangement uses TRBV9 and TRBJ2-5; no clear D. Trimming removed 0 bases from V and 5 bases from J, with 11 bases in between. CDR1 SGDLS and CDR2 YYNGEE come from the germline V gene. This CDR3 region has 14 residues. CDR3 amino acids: CASSVDSFTETQYF. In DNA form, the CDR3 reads TGTGCCAGCAGCGTAGATAGCTTTACCGAGACCCAGTACTTC.

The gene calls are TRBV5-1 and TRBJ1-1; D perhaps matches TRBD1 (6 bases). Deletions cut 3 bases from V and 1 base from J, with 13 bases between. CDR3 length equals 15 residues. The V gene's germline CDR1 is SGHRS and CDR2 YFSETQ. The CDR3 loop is CASSSARTENTEAFF. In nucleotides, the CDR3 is TGCGCCAGCAGCTCGGCGCGGACAGAGAACACTGAAGCTTTCTTT.

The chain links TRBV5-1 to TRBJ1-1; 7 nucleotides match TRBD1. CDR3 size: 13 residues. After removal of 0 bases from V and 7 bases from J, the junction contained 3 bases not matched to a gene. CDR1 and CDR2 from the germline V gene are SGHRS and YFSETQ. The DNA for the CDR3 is TGCGCCAGCAGCTTGGTGACAGGGTATGAAGCTTTCTTT. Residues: CASSLVTGYEAFF. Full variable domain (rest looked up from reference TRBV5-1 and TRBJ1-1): KAGVTQTPRYLIKTRGQQVTLSCSPISGHRSVSWYQQTPGQGLQFLFEYFSETQRNKGNFPGRFSGRQFSNSRSEMNVSTLELGDSALYLCASSLVTGYEAFFGQGTRLTVV.

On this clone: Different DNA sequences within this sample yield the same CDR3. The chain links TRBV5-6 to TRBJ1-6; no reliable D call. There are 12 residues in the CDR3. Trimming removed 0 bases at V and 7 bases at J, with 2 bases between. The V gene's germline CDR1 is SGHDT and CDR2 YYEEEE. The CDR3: CASSLVNSPLHF. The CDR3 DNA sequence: TGTGCCAGCAGCTTGGTCAATTCACCCCTCCACTTT.

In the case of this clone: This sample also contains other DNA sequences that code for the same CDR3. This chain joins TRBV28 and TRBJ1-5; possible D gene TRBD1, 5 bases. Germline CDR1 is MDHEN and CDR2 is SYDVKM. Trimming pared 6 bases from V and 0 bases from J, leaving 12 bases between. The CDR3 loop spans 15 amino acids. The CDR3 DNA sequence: TGTGCCAGCAGGCCCCGGGGGTATAGCAATCAGCCCCAGCATTTT. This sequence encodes CASRPRGYSNQPQHF.

The CDR3 loop is CASSPQPNYGYTF. CDR3 nucleotide sequence: TGTGCCAGCAGTCCTCAGCCTAACTATGGCTACACCTTC. The chain carries TRBV28 and TRBJ1-2; no definite D call. Looked up from germline, CDR1 is MDHEN and CDR2 is SYDVKM. This CDR3 comprises 13 residues. V lost 5 bases and J 0 bases, leaving 7 bases between the germline ends.